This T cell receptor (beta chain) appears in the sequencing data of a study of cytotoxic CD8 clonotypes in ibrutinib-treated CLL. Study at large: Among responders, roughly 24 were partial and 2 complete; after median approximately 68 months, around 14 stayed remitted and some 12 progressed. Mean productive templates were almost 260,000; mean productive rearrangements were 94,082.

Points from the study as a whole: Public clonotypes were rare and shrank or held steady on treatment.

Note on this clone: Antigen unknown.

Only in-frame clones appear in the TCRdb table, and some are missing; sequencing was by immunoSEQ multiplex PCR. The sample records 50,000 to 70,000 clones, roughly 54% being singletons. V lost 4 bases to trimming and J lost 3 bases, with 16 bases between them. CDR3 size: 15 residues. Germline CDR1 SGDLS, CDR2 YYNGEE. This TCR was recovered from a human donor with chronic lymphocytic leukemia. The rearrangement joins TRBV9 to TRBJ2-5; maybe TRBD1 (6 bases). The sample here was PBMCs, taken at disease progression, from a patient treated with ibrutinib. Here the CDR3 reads CASSPDYRAEETQYF. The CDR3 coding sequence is TGTGCCAGCAGCCCCGATTACAGGGCTGAAGAGACCCAGTACTTC.